The present T cell receptor (beta chain) was sequenced within a study of OX40 agonist ivuxolimab in advanced cancers. Background on the study: Having had anti-PD-1, anti-PD-L1 or anti-CTLA-4 therapy before was allowed, and over 35% had some.

Sequencing was performed with immunoSEQ multiplex PCR; in TCRdb, only in-frame clones are kept and a portion is missing. The sample records 73,000 or so clones, 70% to 90% being singletons. V gave up 4 bases and J gave up 3 bases, with 14 bases separating them. The V gene's germline CDR1 is SGHKS and CDR2 YYEKEE (reference sequence). The CDR3 length is 14 residues. The sample here was CD4+ or CD8+ T cells sorted from blood, taken in a trial of the OX40 agonist ivuxolimab. The TCR originated in an adult with an advanced solid tumor such as melanoma, head and neck, liver or kidney cancer. This chain connects TRBV5-5 to TRBJ2-7, with D possibly being TRBD2 (6 bases). This CDR3 is CASSPREELYEQYF. The CDR3, as DNA: TGTGCCAGCAGCCCGAGGGAGGAACTCTACGAGCAGTACTTC.